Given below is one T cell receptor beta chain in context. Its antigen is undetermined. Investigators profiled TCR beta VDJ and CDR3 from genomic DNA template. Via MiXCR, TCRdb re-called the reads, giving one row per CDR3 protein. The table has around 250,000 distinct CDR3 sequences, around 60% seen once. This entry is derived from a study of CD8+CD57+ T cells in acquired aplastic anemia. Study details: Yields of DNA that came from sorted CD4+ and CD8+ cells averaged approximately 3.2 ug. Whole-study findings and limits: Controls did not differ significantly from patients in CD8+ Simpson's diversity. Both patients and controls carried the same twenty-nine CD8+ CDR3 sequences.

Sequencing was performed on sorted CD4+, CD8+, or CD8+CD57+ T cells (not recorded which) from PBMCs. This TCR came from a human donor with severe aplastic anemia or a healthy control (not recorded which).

The CDR3 loop is CASRDRGAEMNTEAFF. As DNA, the CDR3 is TGTGCCAGCAGGGACAGGGGTGCAGAAATGAACACTGAAGCTTTCTTT. The chain couples TRBV7-8 to TRBJ1-1; TRBD1 agrees at 9 bases. Unmatched junction bases numbered 8, after V lost 6 bases and J lost 0 bases. The CDR3 has 16 residues. CDR1 SGHVS and CDR2 FQNEAQ come from the germline V gene.